A selection of T cell receptor beta chains follows, all from one sample in a study of blood T cell repertoires in COVID-19. Data came from immunoSEQ multiplex PCR; TCRdb stores just in-frame clones and leaves some out. The sample holds some 170,000 clones; roughly 82% are singletons and the top ten take around 8%. Sequenced: peripheral blood. The receptors were sampled from a woman in her sixties or seventies with acute or convalescent COVID-19. The CDR3 runs from the conserved cysteine through the conserved F or W. D genes are given only for firm matches. The size of a clone is reported for some rows only, either as once, few or many, or as a class for expanded clones.

CDR3 DNA: TGTGCCAGCTGTCGGGGAGGGGGACTTTCACCCCTCCACTTT
CDR3 protein: CASCRGGGLSPLHF
J gene: TRBJ1-6
CDR3 length: 14
V gene: TRBV28
D gene: NA
clone size: NA

CDR3 DNA: TGCGCCAGCAGCAAGGGACTAGCGAAAGAGACCCAGTACTTC
CDR3 protein: CASSKGLAKETQYF
J gene: TRBJ2-5
CDR3 length: 14
V gene: TRBV4-3
D gene: TRBD2
clone size: NA

CDR3 DNA: TGTGCCGTACGGATGGGGGCCCCTGAGAACACTGAAGCTTTCTTT
CDR3 protein: CAVRMGAPENTEAFF
J gene: TRBJ1-1
CDR3 length: 15
V gene: TRBV10-3
D gene: NA
clone size: NA

CDR3 DNA: TGTGCCGCCGGGAAGGCGATCTATGGCTACACCTTC
CDR3 protein: CAAGKAIYGYTF
J gene: TRBJ1-2
CDR3 length: 12
V gene: TRBV28
D gene: NA
clone size: NA

CDR3 DNA: TGCGCCAGCGGACGGGAGTACCAAGAGACCCAGTACTTC
CDR3 protein: CASGREYQETQYF
J gene: TRBJ2-5
CDR3 length: 13
V gene: TRBV5-1
D gene: NA
clone size: few

CDR3 DNA: TGTGCCAGCTCACCAGACGGGGGCGAGCAGTACTTC
CDR3 protein: CASSPDGGEQYF
J gene: TRBJ2-7
CDR3 length: 12
V gene: TRBV18
D gene: NA
clone size: NA

CDR3 DNA: TGTGCCAGCAGTCAACAGGTTATAGGCACTGAAGCTTTCTTT
CDR3 protein: CASSQQVIGTEAFF
J gene: TRBJ1-1
CDR3 length: 14
V gene: TRBV2
D gene: NA
clone size: NA

CDR3 DNA: TGCAGCGTTTCCGGGGGCGCGGGGGAGCAGCCCCAGCATTTT
CDR3 protein: CSVSGGAGEQPQHF
J gene: TRBJ1-5
CDR3 length: 14
V gene: TRBV29-1
D gene: NA
clone size: once

CDR3 DNA: TGTGCCAGCAGCGATTTGGGAGTGGCGAACACTGAAGCTTTCTTT
CDR3 protein: CASSDLGVANTEAFF
J gene: TRBJ1-1
CDR3 length: 15
V gene: TRBV7-9
D gene: NA
clone size: once

CDR3 DNA: TGTGCCAGCAGCCTTTGGAGCGGGAGCCCCCCCGAGCAGTACTTC
CDR3 protein: CASSLWSGSPPEQYF
J gene: TRBJ2-7
CDR3 length: 15
V gene: TRBV3-1/TRBV3-2
D gene: TRBD2
clone size: NA

CDR3 DNA: TGTGCCAGCAGCCCCGGGACTAGCGTGGAGACCCAGTACTTC
CDR3 protein: CASSPGTSVETQYF
J gene: TRBJ2-5
CDR3 length: 14
V gene: TRBV7-3
D gene: TRBD2
clone size: NA

CDR3 DNA: TGTGCCAGTAGTATAGGTCTGAGAAACTACGAGCAGTACTTC
CDR3 protein: CASSIGLRNYEQYF
J gene: TRBJ2-7
CDR3 length: 14
V gene: TRBV19
D gene: NA
clone size: NA

CDR3 DNA: TGCAGCGCACTGGGACAGGTGAACACCGGGGAGCTGTTTTTT
CDR3 protein: CSALGQVNTGELFF
J gene: TRBJ2-2
CDR3 length: 14
V gene: TRBV29-1
D gene: TRBD1
clone size: NA

CDR3 DNA: TGCAGCGTTATAGCGGGATGGGGGTACACCGGGGAGCTGTTTTTT
CDR3 protein: CSVIAGWGYTGELFF
J gene: TRBJ2-2
CDR3 length: 15
V gene: TRBV29-1
D gene: TRBD2
clone size: NA

CDR3 DNA: TGTGCCAGCAGCCCGGGGGGGGGAGCGGGAAACACCATATATTTT
CDR3 protein: CASSPGGGAGNTIYF
J gene: TRBJ1-3
CDR3 length: 15
V gene: TRBV5-4
D gene: NA
clone size: NA

CDR3 DNA: TGTGCCAGCAGCCAGGATATAAATGGACAGTCCTACGAGCAGTACTTC
CDR3 protein: CASSQDINGQSYEQYF
J gene: TRBJ2-7
CDR3 length: 16
V gene: TRBV4-2
D gene: NA
clone size: NA

CDR3 DNA: TGTGCCAGCAGCCGAGCGGGGGGGCAGCGGAGAACAGATACGCAGTATTTT
CDR3 protein: CASSRAGGQRRTDTQYF
J gene: TRBJ2-3
CDR3 length: 17
V gene: TRBV5-4
D gene: TRBD2
clone size: once

CDR3 DNA: TGCGCCAGCACAGGGGGCGCAGGGGAGACCCAGTACTTC
CDR3 protein: CASTGGAGETQYF
J gene: TRBJ2-5
CDR3 length: 13
V gene: TRBV5-1
D gene: TRBD1
clone size: NA

CDR3 DNA: TGTGCCAGCTCGAGCCAGGCGAACACCGGGGAGCTGTTTTTT
CDR3 protein: CASSSQANTGELFF
J gene: TRBJ2-2
CDR3 length: 14
V gene: TRBV18
D gene: NA
clone size: NA

CDR3 DNA: TGTGCCAGCAGTTCGAGGGGGCTCCTTGGGTATTCACCCCTCCACTTT
CDR3 protein: CASSSRGLLGYSPLHF
J gene: TRBJ1-6
CDR3 length: 16
V gene: TRBV6-6
D gene: TRBD1
clone size: once

CDR3 DNA: TGTGCCAGCAGCCTAGGAACCAGTATCACTGAAGCTTTCTTT
CDR3 protein: CASSLGTSITEAFF
J gene: TRBJ1-1
CDR3 length: 14
V gene: TRBV9
D gene: NA
clone size: NA

CDR3 DNA: TGTGCCAGCTCCCTGGACAGGGAAACTGAAGCTTTCTTT
CDR3 protein: CASSLDRETEAFF
J gene: TRBJ1-1
CDR3 length: 13
V gene: TRBV18
D gene: TRBD1
clone size: NA

CDR3 DNA: TGTGCCAGCAGCACCACAGGGGAATCACCCCTCCACTTT
CDR3 protein: CASSTTGESPLHF
J gene: TRBJ1-6
CDR3 length: 13
V gene: TRBV7-9
D gene: TRBD1
clone size: once

CDR3 DNA: TGCGCCAGCAGCTGGCCCGCTCTAAGGGGGCCCAGAGATACGCAGTATTTT
CDR3 protein: CASSWPALRGPRDTQYF
J gene: TRBJ2-3
CDR3 length: 17
V gene: TRBV5-1
D gene: TRBD1
clone size: NA

CDR3 DNA: TGTGCCACCGAAACCGTGGTCGGGAGTGAGCAGTTCTTC
CDR3 protein: CATETVVGSEQFF
J gene: TRBJ2-1
CDR3 length: 13
V gene: TRBV12-3/TRBV12-4
D gene: NA
clone size: NA

CDR3 DNA: TGCGCCAGCAGCATATCTGACTCCTATGGGGAGACCCAGTACTTC
CDR3 protein: CASSISDSYGETQYF
J gene: TRBJ2-5
CDR3 length: 15
V gene: TRBV5-1
D gene: NA
clone size: NA

CDR3 DNA: TGTGCCAGCAGCACCCGGACAGGGTCGGGCTACGAGCAGTACTTC
CDR3 protein: CASSTRTGSGYEQYF
J gene: TRBJ2-7
CDR3 length: 15
V gene: TRBV7-2
D gene: TRBD1
clone size: NA

CDR3 DNA: TGTGCCAGCAGTTACCACAGGGATACTCAAGAGACCCAGTACTTC
CDR3 protein: CASSYHRDTQETQYF
J gene: TRBJ2-5
CDR3 length: 15
V gene: TRBV6-5
D gene: NA
clone size: NA

CDR3 DNA: TGTGCCAGCACCCCGACAGGGACTAGCACAGATACGCAGTATTTT
CDR3 protein: CASTPTGTSTDTQYF
J gene: TRBJ2-3
CDR3 length: 15
V gene: TRBV5-6
D gene: NA
clone size: NA

CDR3 DNA: TGTGCCAGCAGCTCGGGACAGGCCAACACTGAAGCTTTCTTT
CDR3 protein: CASSSGQANTEAFF
J gene: TRBJ1-1
CDR3 length: 14
V gene: TRBV11-1
D gene: TRBD1
clone size: NA

CDR3 DNA: TGTGCCAGCAGCTTCTCTAGCGGGAAAAACTACGAGCAGTACTTC
CDR3 protein: CASSFSSGKNYEQYF
J gene: TRBJ2-7
CDR3 length: 15
V gene: TRBV11-2
D gene: TRBD2
clone size: NA

CDR3 DNA: TGTGCCAGCAGCCCCGGGACAGGCGTAGCTGAAAAACTGTTTTTT
CDR3 protein: CASSPGTGVAEKLFF
J gene: TRBJ1-4
CDR3 length: 15
V gene: TRBV5-4
D gene: TRBD1
clone size: NA

CDR3 DNA: TGTGCCAGCTCACCCGGGGGAGGGGTCGATGGCTACACCTTC
CDR3 protein: CASSPGGGVDGYTF
J gene: TRBJ1-2
CDR3 length: 14
V gene: TRBV18
D gene: NA
clone size: NA

CDR3 DNA: TGTGCCAGCAGTGTTGAGGTTGACACTGAAGCTTTCTTT
CDR3 protein: CASSVEVDTEAFF
J gene: TRBJ1-1
CDR3 length: 13
V gene: TRBV6-4
D gene: NA
clone size: NA

CDR3 DNA: TGTGCCACCAATCGAGGCGGCGGCTCCTCCCCTGGCTACACCTTC
CDR3 protein: CATNRGGGSSPGYTF
J gene: TRBJ1-2
CDR3 length: 15
V gene: TRBV19
D gene: NA
clone size: NA

CDR3 DNA: TGTGCCAGCAGCCTAACTAGCGGGGGGGTAAACACCGGGGAGCTGTTTTTT
CDR3 protein: CASSLTSGGVNTGELFF
J gene: TRBJ2-2
CDR3 length: 17
V gene: TRBV7-2
D gene: TRBD2
clone size: NA

CDR3 DNA: TGTGCCAGCAGAGATCCTAGACAGACCTATAATTCACCCCTCCACTTT
CDR3 protein: CASRDPRQTYNSPLHF
J gene: TRBJ1-6
CDR3 length: 16
V gene: TRBV6-6
D gene: NA
clone size: NA

CDR3 DNA: TGTGCCAGCAGGACTGGACTAGCGGGAGTCCGCGAGCAGTACTTC
CDR3 protein: CASRTGLAGVREQYF
J gene: TRBJ2-7
CDR3 length: 15
V gene: TRBV28
D gene: TRBD2
clone size: NA

CDR3 DNA: TGTGCCAGTGGGAACAGGATTAACTACGAGCAGTACTTC
CDR3 protein: CASGNRINYEQYF
J gene: TRBJ2-7
CDR3 length: 13
V gene: TRBV6-5
D gene: NA
clone size: NA

CDR3 DNA: TGTGCCACCAGCAGAGATGGGACAGCGGGAGGCTACAATGAGCAGTTCTTC
CDR3 protein: CATSRDGTAGGYNEQFF
J gene: TRBJ2-1
CDR3 length: 17
V gene: TRBV15
D gene: TRBD2
clone size: NA